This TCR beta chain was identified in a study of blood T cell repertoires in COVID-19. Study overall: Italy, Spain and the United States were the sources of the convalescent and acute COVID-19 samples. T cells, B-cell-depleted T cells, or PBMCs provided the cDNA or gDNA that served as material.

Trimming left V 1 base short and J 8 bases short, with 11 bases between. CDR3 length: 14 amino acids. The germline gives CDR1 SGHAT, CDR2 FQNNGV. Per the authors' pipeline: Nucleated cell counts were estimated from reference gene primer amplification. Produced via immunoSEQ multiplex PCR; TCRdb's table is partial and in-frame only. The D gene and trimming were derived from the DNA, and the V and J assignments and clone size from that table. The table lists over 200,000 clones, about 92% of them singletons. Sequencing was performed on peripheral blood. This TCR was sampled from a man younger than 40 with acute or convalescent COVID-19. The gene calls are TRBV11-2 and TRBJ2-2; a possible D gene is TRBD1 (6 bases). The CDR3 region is CASSLAGAGGELFF. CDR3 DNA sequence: TGTGCCAGCAGCTTAGCAGGGGCTGGGGGGGAGCTGTTTTTT. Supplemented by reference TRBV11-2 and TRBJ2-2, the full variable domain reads EAGVAQSPRYKIIEKRQSVAFWCNPISGHATLYWYQQILGQGPKLLIQFQNNGVVDDSQLPKDRFSAERLKGVDSTLKIQPAKLEDSAVYLCASSLAGAGGELFFGEGSRLTVL.